These T cell receptor beta chains were read from a single sample in a study of blood T cell repertoires in COVID-19. Repertoires were generated with immunoSEQ multiplex PCR, while TCRdb's copy carries only in-frame clones and drops some. The sample shows just over 250,000 clones, 88% of them seen only once. The sequencing sample was made of peripheral blood. The receptors derive from a woman in her sixties or seventies with COVID-19, enrolled during active disease. Each CDR3 is given with its conserved first and last residue. The D gene is left open where the match is weak. Clone sizes are given selectively: once, few, many, or a class where the clone is expanded.

CDR3nt: TGTGCCAGCAGCACACACGGGACAGGGGGTTTCGAGCAGTACTTC
CDR3aa: CASSTHGTGGFEQYF
v_gene: TRBV11-2
d_gene: TRBD1
j_gene: TRBJ2-7
abundance: NA

CDR3nt: TGTGCCAGCAGCTTATTCTCAGACAGCTACGAGCAGTACTTC
CDR3aa: CASSLFSDSYEQYF
v_gene: TRBV11-3
d_gene: NA
j_gene: TRBJ2-7
abundance: NA

CDR3nt: TGTGCCAGCAGCTTTACTAGCGGGGCCTCCTACAATGAGCAGTTCTTC
CDR3aa: CASSFTSGASYNEQFF
v_gene: TRBV5-4
d_gene: TRBD2
j_gene: TRBJ2-1
abundance: NA

CDR3nt: TGTGCCAGCAGTGAAGGGCGGGGAGCTCAGTTCTTC
CDR3aa: CASSEGRGAQFF
v_gene: TRBV6-4
d_gene: NA
j_gene: TRBJ2-1
abundance: NA

CDR3nt: TGTGCCAGCAGCCTGGAGGGGCAGAGGAACACTGAAGCTTTCTTT
CDR3aa: CASSLEGQRNTEAFF
v_gene: TRBV6-5
d_gene: NA
j_gene: TRBJ1-1
abundance: NA

CDR3nt: TGTGCCACCAGCAGGACAGGGGGCTATGAGCAGTTCTTC
CDR3aa: CATSRTGGYEQFF
v_gene: TRBV15
d_gene: TRBD1
j_gene: TRBJ2-1
abundance: NA

CDR3nt: TGTGCCAGCCAGGAGAGGACAGGAGGAAATTCACCCCTCCACTTT
CDR3aa: CASQERTGGNSPLHF
v_gene: TRBV5-4
d_gene: TRBD1
j_gene: TRBJ1-6
abundance: NA

CDR3nt: TGTGCCAGCAGCCTCGGACTAGCTGTCGACGAGCAGTACTTC
CDR3aa: CASSLGLAVDEQYF
v_gene: TRBV13
d_gene: TRBD2
j_gene: TRBJ2-7
abundance: NA

CDR3nt: TGCGCCAGCAGCTTGGGAGGAGCTGCCATAAACGAGCAGTACTTC
CDR3aa: CASSLGGAAINEQYF
v_gene: TRBV5-1
d_gene: NA
j_gene: TRBJ2-7
abundance: NA

CDR3nt: TGTGCCAGCAGCCGACTAGCGGGAGGGCCCAATGAGCAGTTCTTC
CDR3aa: CASSRLAGGPNEQFF
v_gene: TRBV5-4
d_gene: TRBD2
j_gene: TRBJ2-1
abundance: NA

CDR3nt: TGTGCCAGCTCGCAGGGGGCTGGAAATTCACCCCTCCACTTT
CDR3aa: CASSQGAGNSPLHF
v_gene: TRBV18
d_gene: TRBD1
j_gene: TRBJ1-6
abundance: NA

CDR3nt: TGTGCCTGGAGTGCAGGGTCGACCTATGGCTACACCTTC
CDR3aa: CAWSAGSTYGYTF
v_gene: TRBV30
d_gene: NA
j_gene: TRBJ1-2
abundance: NA

CDR3nt: TGCGCCAGCAGCCTAGCGGCCAGCTCCTACGAGCAGTACTTC
CDR3aa: CASSLAASSYEQYF
v_gene: TRBV4-3
d_gene: NA
j_gene: TRBJ2-7
abundance: NA

CDR3nt: TGTGCCACCAGCAGAGATTCGGGGGCCAACGTCCTGACTTTC
CDR3aa: CATSRDSGANVLTF
v_gene: TRBV15
d_gene: NA
j_gene: TRBJ2-6
abundance: NA

CDR3nt: TGTGCCAGCAGCGGTACGTTCAGGGTGGGGAAGTCTCTCGAGCAGTACTTC
CDR3aa: CASSGTFRVGKSLEQYF
v_gene: TRBV5-6
d_gene: NA
j_gene: TRBJ2-7
abundance: NA

CDR3nt: TGTGCCAGCAGCTCCTGGGCGGGGGGCACTGAAGCTTTCTTT
CDR3aa: CASSSWAGGTEAFF
v_gene: TRBV11-3
d_gene: NA
j_gene: TRBJ1-1
abundance: NA

CDR3nt: TGTGCCAGCAGCGGGACAGGGGGCAACTGGAGGTCCTACGAGCAGTACTTC
CDR3aa: CASSGTGGNWRSYEQYF
v_gene: TRBV2
d_gene: TRBD1
j_gene: TRBJ2-7
abundance: NA

CDR3nt: TGCAGTGCTAGTTCCTCCTACTACGAGCAGTACTTC
CDR3aa: CSASSSYYEQYF
v_gene: TRBV20-1
d_gene: NA
j_gene: TRBJ2-7
abundance: NA

CDR3nt: TGTGCCAGCAGCCAAGGATCCGGCTCTGGAAACACCATATATTTT
CDR3aa: CASSQGSGSGNTIYF
v_gene: TRBV3-1/TRBV3-2
d_gene: NA
j_gene: TRBJ1-3
abundance: NA

CDR3nt: TGCGCCAGCAGCTTACAACCTAGCACAGATACGCAGTATTTT
CDR3aa: CASSLQPSTDTQYF
v_gene: TRBV5-1
d_gene: NA
j_gene: TRBJ2-3
abundance: NA

CDR3nt: TGTGCCAGCAGCGTACTAGGGACAGGAGGCACCGGGGAGCTGTTTTTT
CDR3aa: CASSVLGTGGTGELFF
v_gene: TRBV5-6
d_gene: TRBD1
j_gene: TRBJ2-2
abundance: once

CDR3nt: TGTGCCAGCAGTCCACAGGGGGTCGCCTATGGCTACACCTTC
CDR3aa: CASSPQGVAYGYTF
v_gene: TRBV27
d_gene: TRBD1
j_gene: TRBJ1-2
abundance: NA

CDR3nt: TGTGCCAGCAGTCTCGGGGCGGGAGGTTCAGAGACCCAGTACTTC
CDR3aa: CASSLGAGGSETQYF
v_gene: TRBV11-2
d_gene: TRBD2
j_gene: TRBJ2-5
abundance: NA

CDR3nt: TGTGCCAGTAGTATCAGGACGGGGGGCACAGATACGCAGTATTTT
CDR3aa: CASSIRTGGTDTQYF
v_gene: TRBV19
d_gene: NA
j_gene: TRBJ2-3
abundance: NA

CDR3nt: TGTGCCAGCAGCCGAGGGAGGCTAGCGGGGAGCTCCTACAATGAGCAGTTCTTC
CDR3aa: CASSRGRLAGSSYNEQFF
v_gene: TRBV7-3
d_gene: TRBD2
j_gene: TRBJ2-1
abundance: NA

CDR3nt: TGTGCCAGCAGCTGCCGGGACAGGGAGTTCGAGCAGTACTTC
CDR3aa: CASSCRDREFEQYF
v_gene: TRBV5-6
d_gene: TRBD1
j_gene: TRBJ2-7
abundance: NA

CDR3nt: TGTGCCAGTAGTAACCGGGGGAATCAGCCCCAGCATTTT
CDR3aa: CASSNRGNQPQHF
v_gene: TRBV19
d_gene: NA
j_gene: TRBJ1-5
abundance: NA

CDR3nt: TGTGCCAGTAGTCCTCTACCACCGGGACTAGCGGCTCACAATGAGCAGTTCTTC
CDR3aa: CASSPLPPGLAAHNEQFF
v_gene: TRBV19
d_gene: TRBD2
j_gene: TRBJ2-1
abundance: NA

CDR3nt: TGTGCCAGCAGCCGAGGACAGGTAAAAGATACGCAGTATTTT
CDR3aa: CASSRGQVKDTQYF
v_gene: TRBV2
d_gene: TRBD1
j_gene: TRBJ2-3
abundance: once

CDR3nt: TGTGCCAGCAGCGGACCGGGACTACGGGAAATGGGGCGACGCTCCTACAATGAGCAGTTCTTC
CDR3aa: CASSGPGLREMGRRSYNEQFF
v_gene: TRBV7-3
d_gene: TRBD2
j_gene: TRBJ2-1
abundance: NA

CDR3nt: TGTGCCAGCAGCTTGCTGGAGGGATACTCCTACGAGCAGTACTTC
CDR3aa: CASSLLEGYSYEQYF
v_gene: TRBV5-6
d_gene: NA
j_gene: TRBJ2-7
abundance: NA

CDR3nt: TGTGCCAGCAGCTTAGACAGGGGGCGTTATCAGCCCCAGCATTTT
CDR3aa: CASSLDRGRYQPQHF
v_gene: TRBV28
d_gene: TRBD1
j_gene: TRBJ1-5
abundance: NA

CDR3nt: TGTGCCAGTAGTAAGGACAGGGTCGACGAGCAGTACTTC
CDR3aa: CASSKDRVDEQYF
v_gene: TRBV19
d_gene: TRBD1
j_gene: TRBJ2-7
abundance: NA

CDR3nt: TGTGCCAGCAGCCCTCGGGTCGGGAGGGCCTGGAATGAGCAGTTCTTC
CDR3aa: CASSPRVGRAWNEQFF
v_gene: TRBV7-6
d_gene: TRBD2
j_gene: TRBJ2-1
abundance: NA

CDR3nt: TGTGCCAGCAGCTTACCTTCGGATACGCAGTATTTT
CDR3aa: CASSLPSDTQYF
v_gene: TRBV7-3
d_gene: NA
j_gene: TRBJ2-3
abundance: NA

CDR3nt: TGTGCCAGCAGGCGGGACCTAGCCTCCAATGAGCAGTTCTTC
CDR3aa: CASRRDLASNEQFF
v_gene: TRBV2
d_gene: NA
j_gene: TRBJ2-1
abundance: few

CDR3nt: TGTGCCAGCTCACGGACAGGATCCTCTGGAAACACCATATATTTT
CDR3aa: CASSRTGSSGNTIYF
v_gene: TRBV18
d_gene: TRBD1
j_gene: TRBJ1-3
abundance: NA

CDR3nt: TGTGCCAGCAGTGGTGGGGGAGGGCCTCAGTTCTTC
CDR3aa: CASSGGGGPQFF
v_gene: TRBV11-3
d_gene: TRBD2
j_gene: TRBJ2-1
abundance: NA

CDR3nt: TGCGCCAGCAGCCCGCGAGGCAGGACTTCCAACACCGGGGAGCTGTTTTTT
CDR3aa: CASSPRGRTSNTGELFF
v_gene: TRBV4-1
d_gene: NA
j_gene: TRBJ2-2
abundance: once